Sequencing of this TCR beta chain was carried out in a study of tumor and adjacent non-tumor tissue in lung cancer. Across the study: Patients were aged about 30 to 76, nine to eleven men and about five women, stage I to III. General study findings and limits: Normal lung showed higher cumulative top 100 clone frequency than tumor.

No cell sorting was done before RNA was extracted from the tissue. This non-tumor lung sample came from over 3 cm beyond the tumor edge. The CDR3 runs to 15 residues. Germline CDR1 SGHNT, CDR2 YENEEA. TCRbeta libraries were built with three rounds of nested PCR, modified from ARM-PCR. MiXCR was run by TCRdb on the multiplex PCR reads, yielding one entry per CDR3 protein. The sample consists of 80,000 to 100,000 distinct CDR3 sequences, 75% to 85% of them appearing once. Comment on this clonotype: Its antigen is still unknown. The germline gene is not matched at one end of the junction; a read error may be the cause.

The chain recombines TRBV11-3 with TRBJ2-5; TRBD2 might be the D (7 bases). The sequence came from a man between 60 and 70 years old with small cell lung cancer. Sample: distant non-tumor lung tissue. CDR3 region: CASSSWTAGLETQFF. The CDR3 coding sequence is TGTGCCAGCAGTTCCTGGACAGCGGGATTGGAGACCCAATTCTTC.